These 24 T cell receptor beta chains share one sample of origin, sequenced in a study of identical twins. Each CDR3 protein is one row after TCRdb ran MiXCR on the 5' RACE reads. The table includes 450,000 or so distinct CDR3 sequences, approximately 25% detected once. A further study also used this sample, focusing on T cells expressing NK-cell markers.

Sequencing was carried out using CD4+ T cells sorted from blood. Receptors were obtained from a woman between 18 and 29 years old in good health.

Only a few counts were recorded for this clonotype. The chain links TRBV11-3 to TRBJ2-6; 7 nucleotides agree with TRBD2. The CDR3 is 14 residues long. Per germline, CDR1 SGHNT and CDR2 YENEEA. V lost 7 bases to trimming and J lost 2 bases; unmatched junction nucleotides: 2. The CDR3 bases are TGTGCCAGCAAGCGGGGTCCTGGGGCCAACGTCCTGACTTTC. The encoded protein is CASKRGPGANVLTF.

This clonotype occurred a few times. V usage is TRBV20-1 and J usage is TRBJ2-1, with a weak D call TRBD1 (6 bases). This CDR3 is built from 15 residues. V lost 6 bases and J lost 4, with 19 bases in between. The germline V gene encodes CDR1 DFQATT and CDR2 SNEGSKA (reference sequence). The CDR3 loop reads CSAPCGGKRYNEQFF. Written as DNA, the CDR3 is TGCAGTGCCCCGTGTGGGGGCAAAAGGTACAATGAGCAGTTCTTC.

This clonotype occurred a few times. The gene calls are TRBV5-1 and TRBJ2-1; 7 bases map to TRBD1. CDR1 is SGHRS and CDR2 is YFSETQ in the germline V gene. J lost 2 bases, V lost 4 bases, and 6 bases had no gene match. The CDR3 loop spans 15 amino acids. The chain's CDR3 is CASSTGQLTYNEQFF. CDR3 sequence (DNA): TGCGCCAGCAGCACGGGACAGCTTACCTACAATGAGCAGTTCTTC.

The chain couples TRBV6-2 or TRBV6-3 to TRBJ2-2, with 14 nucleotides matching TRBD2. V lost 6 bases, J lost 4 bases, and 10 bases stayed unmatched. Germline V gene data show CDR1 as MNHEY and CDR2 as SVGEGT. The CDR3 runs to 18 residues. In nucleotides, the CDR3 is TGTGCCAGCAGACGAGGGACTAGCGGGAGAGTTGGCACCGGGGAGCTGTTTTTT. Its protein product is CASRRGTSGRVGTGELFF.

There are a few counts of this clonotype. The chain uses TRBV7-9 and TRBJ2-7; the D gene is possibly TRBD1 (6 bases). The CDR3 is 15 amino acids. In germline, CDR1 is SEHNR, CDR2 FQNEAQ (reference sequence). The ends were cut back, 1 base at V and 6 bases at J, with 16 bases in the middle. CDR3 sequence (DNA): TGTGCCAGCAGCTTAGAGACGACAAGCAGGGGCGAGCAGTACTTC. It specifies CASSLETTSRGEQYF. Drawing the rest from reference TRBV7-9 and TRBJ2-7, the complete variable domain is DTGVSQNPRHKITKRGQNVTFRCDPISEHNRLYWYRQTLGQGPEFLTYFQNEAQLEKSRLLSDRFSAERPKGSFSTLEIQRTEQGDSAMYLCASSLETTSRGEQYFGPGTRLTVT.

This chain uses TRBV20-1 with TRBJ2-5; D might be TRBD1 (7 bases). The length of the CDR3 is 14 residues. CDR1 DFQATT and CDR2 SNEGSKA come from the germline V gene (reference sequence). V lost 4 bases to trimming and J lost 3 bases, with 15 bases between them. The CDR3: CSATEGALEETQYF. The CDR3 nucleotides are TGCAGTGCTACGGAGGGGGCCCTGGAAGAGACCCAGTACTTC.

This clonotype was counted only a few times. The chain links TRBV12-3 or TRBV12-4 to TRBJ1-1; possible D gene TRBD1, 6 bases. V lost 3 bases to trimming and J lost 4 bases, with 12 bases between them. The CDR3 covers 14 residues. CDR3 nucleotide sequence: TGTGCCAGCAGTTTCAGGGGTCGAGCCACTGAAGCTTTCTTT. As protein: CASSFRGRATEAFF.

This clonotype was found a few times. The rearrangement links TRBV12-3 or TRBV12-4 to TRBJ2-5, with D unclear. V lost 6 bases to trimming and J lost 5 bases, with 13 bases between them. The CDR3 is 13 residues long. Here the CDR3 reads CASRYRQRETQYF. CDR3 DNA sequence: TGTGCCAGCAGATATCGACAACGGGAGACCCAGTACTTC.

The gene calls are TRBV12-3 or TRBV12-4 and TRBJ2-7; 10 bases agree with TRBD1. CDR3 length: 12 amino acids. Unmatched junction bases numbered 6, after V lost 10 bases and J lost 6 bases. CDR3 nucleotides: TGTGCCACTACGGGACAGGGGCTCGAGCAGTACTTC. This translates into CATTGQGLEQYF.

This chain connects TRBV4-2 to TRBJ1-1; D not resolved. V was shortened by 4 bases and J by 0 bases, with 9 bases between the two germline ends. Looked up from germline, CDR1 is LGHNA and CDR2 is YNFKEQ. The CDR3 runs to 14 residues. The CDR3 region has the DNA TGTGCCAGCAGCCGGAACAGACTGAACACTGAAGCTTTCTTT. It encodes CASSRNRLNTEAFF.

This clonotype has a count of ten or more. The CDR3 nucleotides read TGTGCCAGCAGTTTGGTAGTAGCGGGCCCCACAGATACGCAGTATTTT. Protein: CASSLVVAGPTDTQYF. The chain links TRBV12-3 or TRBV12-4 to TRBJ2-3; 7 bases align to TRBD2. V shed 3 bases, J shed 2 bases, and the junction held 8 bases outside the gene matches. The CDR3 covers 16 residues.

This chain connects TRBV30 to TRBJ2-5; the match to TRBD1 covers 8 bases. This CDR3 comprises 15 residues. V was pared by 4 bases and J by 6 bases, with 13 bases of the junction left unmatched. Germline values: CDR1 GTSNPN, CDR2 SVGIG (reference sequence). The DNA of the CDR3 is TGTGCCTGGACCTCCCGACAGGGGAGTTGGCAGACCCAGTACTTC. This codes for CAWTSRQGSWQTQYF.

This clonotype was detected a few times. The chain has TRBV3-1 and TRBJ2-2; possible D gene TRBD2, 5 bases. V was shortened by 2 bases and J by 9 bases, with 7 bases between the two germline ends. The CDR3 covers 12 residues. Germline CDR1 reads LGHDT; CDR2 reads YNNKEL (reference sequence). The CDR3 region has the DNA TGTGCCAGCAGCCAACGGGGTAGGGAGCTGTTTTTT. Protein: CASSQRGRELFF.

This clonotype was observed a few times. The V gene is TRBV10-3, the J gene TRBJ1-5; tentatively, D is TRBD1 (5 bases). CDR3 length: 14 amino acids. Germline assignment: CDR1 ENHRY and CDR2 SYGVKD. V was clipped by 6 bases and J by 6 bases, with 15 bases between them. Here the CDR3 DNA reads TGTGCCATCAGGGGGGAGCTCGGTACTCAGCCCCAGCATTTT. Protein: CAIRGELGTQPQHF.

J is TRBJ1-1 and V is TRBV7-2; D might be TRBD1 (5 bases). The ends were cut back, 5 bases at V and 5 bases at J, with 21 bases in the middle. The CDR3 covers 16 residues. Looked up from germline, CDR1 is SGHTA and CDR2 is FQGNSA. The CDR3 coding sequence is TGTGCCAGCAGCCCGACGGCAGGCCAGGGAAGAACTGAAGCTTTCTTT. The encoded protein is CASSPTAGQGRTEAFF.

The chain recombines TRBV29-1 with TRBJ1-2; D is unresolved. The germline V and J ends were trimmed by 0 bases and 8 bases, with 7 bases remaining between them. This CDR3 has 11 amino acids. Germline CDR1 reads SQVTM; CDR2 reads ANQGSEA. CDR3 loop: CSVEEGRGYTF. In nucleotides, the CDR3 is TGCAGCGTTGAAGAGGGAAGAGGCTACACCTTC.

In DNA, the CDR3 is TGTGCCAGCAGTTACTCGGAGCGACTAGCGGGATCCCTCGAGCAGTACTTC. Translated: CASSYSERLAGSLEQYF. J is TRBJ2-7 and V is TRBV6-2 or TRBV6-3, with TRBD2 identical over 11 bases. Germline V CDR1 and CDR2: MNHEY, SVGEGT. Trimming took 0 bases from V and 6 from J; bases not matched to a gene: 10. The CDR3 sequence is 17 residues long.

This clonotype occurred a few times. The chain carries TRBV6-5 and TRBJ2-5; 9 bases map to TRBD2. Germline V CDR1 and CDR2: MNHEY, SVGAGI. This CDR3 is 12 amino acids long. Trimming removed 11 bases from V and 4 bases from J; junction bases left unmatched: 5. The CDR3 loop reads CAASGVGETQYF. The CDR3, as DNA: TGTGCCGCTAGCGGGGTTGGAGAGACCCAGTACTTC.

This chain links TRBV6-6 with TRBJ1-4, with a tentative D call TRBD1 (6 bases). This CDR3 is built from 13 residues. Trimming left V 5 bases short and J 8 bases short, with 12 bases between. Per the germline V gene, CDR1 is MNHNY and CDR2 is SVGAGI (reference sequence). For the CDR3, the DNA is TGTGCCAGCAGTGGCCGGGACACCGAAAAACTGTTTTTT. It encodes CASSGRDTEKLFF.

The CDR3 DNA follows: TGTGCCAGCAGTTACAAGGGAGGCTACGAGCAGTACTTC. Amino acid sequence: CASSYKGGYEQYF. The rearrangement joins TRBV6-2 or TRBV6-3 to TRBJ2-7; tentative D call: TRBD2 (6 bases). The germline V gene has CDR1 MNHEY and CDR2 SVGEGT. V was pared by 2 bases and J by 3 bases, with 8 bases between. The CDR3 is made up of 13 amino acids.

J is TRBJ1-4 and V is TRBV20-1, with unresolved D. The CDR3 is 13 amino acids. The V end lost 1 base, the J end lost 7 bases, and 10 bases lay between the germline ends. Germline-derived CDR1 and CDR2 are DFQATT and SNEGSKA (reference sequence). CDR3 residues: CSARGPGGEKLFF. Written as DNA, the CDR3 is TGCAGTGCTAGAGGCCCGGGCGGTGAAAAACTGTTTTTT.

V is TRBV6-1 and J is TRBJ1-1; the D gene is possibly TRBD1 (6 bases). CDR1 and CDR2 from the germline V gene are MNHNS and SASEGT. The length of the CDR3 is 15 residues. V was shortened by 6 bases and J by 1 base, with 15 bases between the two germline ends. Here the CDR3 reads CASRPSRGRNTEAFF. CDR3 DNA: TGTGCCAGCAGGCCTTCCAGGGGAAGGAACACTGAAGCTTTCTTT.

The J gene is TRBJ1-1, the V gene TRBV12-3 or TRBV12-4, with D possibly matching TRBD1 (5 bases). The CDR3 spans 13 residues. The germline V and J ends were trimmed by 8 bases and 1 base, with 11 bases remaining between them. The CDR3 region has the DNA TGTGCCAGCGGTGGACATTCGAACACTGAAGCTTTCTTT. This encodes CASGGHSNTEAFF.

The CDR3: CSAQDKGSEKLFF. In DNA, the CDR3 is TGCAGTGCCCAAGATAAGGGGAGTGAAAAACTGTTTTTT. The chain has TRBV20-1 and TRBJ1-4; perhaps TRBD1 as D (5 bases). Germline CDR1 is DFQATT and CDR2 is SNEGSKA (reference sequence). CDR3 length equals 13 residues. V lost 6 bases and J 7 bases, leaving 15 bases between the germline ends.